This T cell receptor beta chain was sequenced in a study of blood T cell repertoires in COVID-19. The germline V gene encodes CDR1 PRHDT and CDR2 FYEKMQ (reference sequence). The CDR3 consists of 17 residues. With 1 base removed from V and 2 bases from J, the gap between germline ends came to 17 bases. In the study's own analysis: Amplified reference gene primers provided the basis for estimating nucleated cell counts. The protocol was immunoSEQ multiplex PCR, while the TCRdb copy is restricted to in-frame clones and leaves out a portion. Clonal size and the V and J genes are those of that table, whereas D and trimming came from the DNA. The table includes about 94,000 clones, 84% detected once.

The chain has TRBV13 and TRBJ1-2; D perhaps matches TRBD1 (5 bases). The sequenced sample was peripheral blood. This receptor was obtained from a man in his sixties with acute or convalescent COVID-19. For the CDR3, the DNA is TGTGCCAGCAGCTTAGTGGGGGAGGCAGGGCTGAACTATGGCTACACCTTC. Amino acid sequence: CASSLVGEAGLNYGYTF.